One sample yielded the 23 T cell receptor beta chains listed below, sequenced in a study of blood T cell repertoires in COVID-19. This table comes from immunoSEQ multiplex PCR, and its TCRdb copy is limited to in-frame clones, with some not included. The data hold about 150,000 clones, with approximately 90% observed a single time. Sequencing was done on a sample of peripheral blood. These receptors were collected from a woman between 40 and 55 years old with acute or convalescent COVID-19.

The chain carries TRBV30 and TRBJ1-5; D is unclear. V lost 2 bases to trimming and J lost 0 bases, with 8 bases between them. The germline gives CDR1 GTSNPN, CDR2 SVGIG (reference sequence). The CDR3 is 14 amino acids. CDR3 DNA sequence: TGTGCCTGGAGTAACGGGAATAGCAATCAGCCCCAGCATTTT. Translated, it gives CAWSNGNSNQPQHF.

V is TRBV5-4 and J is TRBJ1-1; D not resolved. CDR3 length: 15 amino acids. Deletions cut 0 bases from V and 1 base from J, with 10 bases between. Germline-derived CDR1 and CDR2 are SGHNT and YYREEE (reference sequence). CDR3 nucleotide sequence: TGTGCCAGCAGCTTGGACAGATACTCGAACACTGAAGCTTTCTTT. This sequence encodes CASSLDRYSNTEAFF.

V usage is TRBV10-3 and J usage is TRBJ1-3, with D hard to call. Germline CDR1 reads ENHRY; CDR2 reads SYGVKD. The V end was cut by 6 bases, the J end by 4 bases, with 22 bases between. This CDR3 spans 17 amino acids. The CDR3 DNA follows: TGTGCCATCAGCGCCGGCGTGATATCGGGGTCAGGAAACACCATATATTTT. Protein sequence: CAISAGVISGSGNTIYF.

This chain links TRBV5-1 with TRBJ2-7; 7 bases agree with TRBD1. The CDR3 contains 14 residues. After removal of 3 bases from V and 3 bases from J, the junction contained 6 bases not matched to a gene. Per germline, CDR1 SGHRS and CDR2 YFSETQ. Written as DNA, the CDR3 is TGCGCCAGCAGCTACCAGGACAGGAGCTACGAGCAGTACTTC. Translated, it gives CASSYQDRSYEQYF.

V usage is TRBV9 and J usage is TRBJ2-3, with TRBD2 identical over 8 bases. CDR3 length equals 13 residues. Germline CDR1 reads SGDLS; CDR2 reads YYNGEE. V dropped 3 bases and J dropped 6; count of bases not matched to a gene: 3. In nucleotides, the CDR3 is TGTGCCAGCAGCGCCCCGGGGGGGGATACGCAGTATTTT. Encoded protein: CASSAPGGDTQYF.

This clone was seen only once. The chain links TRBV7-2 to TRBJ1-5; unclear D gene. Trimming took 1 base from V and 0 from J, leaving 7 bases between them. In germline, CDR1 is SGHTA, CDR2 FQGNSA. The CDR3 loop spans 15 amino acids. The CDR3 here is CASSLGQVSNQPQHF. Written as DNA, the CDR3 is TGTGCCAGCAGCTTAGGCCAGGTTAGCAATCAGCCCCAGCATTTT.

The genes are TRBV2 and TRBJ1-6, with a weak D call TRBD1 (5 bases). Trimming shortened V by 8 bases and J by 5 bases, and 16 bases separated the two germline ends. The CDR3 is made up of 15 amino acids. Germline CDR1 SNHLY, CDR2 FYNNEI. The CDR3 DNA sequence: TGTGCCAGCGGGGAGGGTGGGACGAATAATTCACCCCTCCACTTT. Its protein is CASGEGGTNNSPLHF. The complete variable domain, with remaining parts taken from reference TRBV2 and TRBJ1-6, reads EPEVTQTPSHQVTQMGQEVILRCVPISNHLYFYWYRQILGQKVEFLVSFYNNEISEKSEIFDDQFSVERPDGSNFTLKIRSTKLEDSAMYFCASGEGGTNNSPLHFGNGTRLTVT.

The rearrangement uses TRBV5-4 and TRBJ2-7; D is possibly TRBD1 (6 bases). Germline V CDR1 and CDR2: SGHNT, YYREEE (reference sequence). The CDR3 has 13 amino acids. Trimming removed 3 bases from V and 2 bases from J, with 9 bases in between. The DNA of the CDR3 is TGTGCCAGCAGCTCTTCAGGGGCCTACGAGCAGTACTTC. Amino acid sequence: CASSSSGAYEQYF. Variable domain in full (rest from reference TRBV5-4 and TRBJ2-7): ETGVTQSPTHLIKTRGQQVTLRCSSQSGHNTVSWYQQALGQGPQFIFQYYREEENGRGNFPPRFSGLQFPNYSSELNVNALELDDSALYLCASSSSGAYEQYFGPGTRLTVT.

A few counts support this clone. The chain joins TRBV10-3 to TRBJ2-2, with D possibly matching TRBD1 (5 bases). The CDR3 length is 15 residues. CDR1 is ENHRY, CDR2 SYGVKD, per germline. V was pared by 2 bases and J by 3 bases, with 10 bases between. The CDR3 region has the DNA TGTGCCATCAGTGAGACAGGTACATACACCGGGGAGCTGTTTTTT. The encoded protein is CAISETGTYTGELFF.

V usage is TRBV2 and J usage is TRBJ2-7; 11 bases fit TRBD1. The CDR3 length is 14 residues. Germline CDR1 and CDR2: SNHLY and FYNNEI. The J segment lost 2 bases and the V segment lost 6 bases, leaving 3 bases of the junction unmatched. CDR3 amino acids: CASRRGQGAYEQYF. For the CDR3, the DNA is TGTGCCAGCAGGCGGGGACAGGGGGCCTACGAGCAGTACTTC.

The chain carries TRBV28 and TRBJ1-1; a possible D gene is TRBD1 (6 bases). The CDR3 is 15 residues long. Looked up from germline, CDR1 is MDHEN and CDR2 is SYDVKM. V gave up 5 bases and J gave up 1 base, with 14 bases separating them. CDR3 DNA: TGTGCCAGCAGTATCCACACAGGGAGGAACACTGAAGCTTTCTTT. The encoded protein is CASSIHTGRNTEAFF.

The genes are TRBV6-5 and TRBJ2-7, with TRBD1 matching over 7 bases. The CDR3 is made up of 11 amino acids. Germline-derived CDR1 and CDR2 are MNHEY and SVGAGI. The V segment lost 10 bases and the J segment 6 bases; nucleotides outside the gene matches: 6. The CDR3 DNA reads as TGTGCCACCTCCAGGGGGTTCGAGCAGTACTTC. It specifies CATSRGFEQYF.

This chain uses TRBV5-4 with TRBJ1-3, with D perhaps TRBD1 (6 bases). CDR1 is SGHNT, CDR2 YYREEE, per germline (reference sequence). The CDR3 sequence is 14 residues long. V was pared by 4 bases and J by 1 base, with 9 bases between. CDR3 region: CASSDDRSGNTIYF. The DNA of the CDR3 is TGTGCCAGCAGCGATGACAGGTCTGGAAACACCATATATTTT.

The chain couples TRBV7-6 to TRBJ1-2, with 7 bases fitting TRBD1. The CDR3 spans 14 residues. Germline V gene data show CDR1 as SGHVS and CDR2 as FNYEAQ. V dropped 5 bases and J dropped 6; count of bases not matched to a gene: 9. The CDR3 bases are TGTGCCAGCAGCCCGACGGACAGGCCTAATGGCTACACCTTC. This sequence encodes CASSPTDRPNGYTF.

CDR3 sequence reads: CASRGHSFNYGYTF. CDR3 in DNA: TGTGCCAGCAGGGGACATTCGTTTAACTATGGCTACACCTTC. This chain links TRBV6-5 with TRBJ1-2; tentatively, D is TRBD1 (6 bases). The germline V gene encodes CDR1 MNHEY and CDR2 SVGAGI. The CDR3 runs 14 residues. V was clipped by 6 bases and J by 1 base, with 12 bases between them.

This clone has a single count. The chain carries TRBV5-6 and TRBJ2-3; 8 bases map to TRBD2. The V gene's germline CDR1 is SGHDT and CDR2 YYEEEE. V was clipped by 3 bases and J by 0 bases; unmatched bases: 3. This CDR3 spans 15 amino acids. CDR3 sequence reads: CASSSGLVSTDTQYF. The DNA of the CDR3 is TGTGCCAGCAGCTCGGGACTAGTGAGCACAGATACGCAGTATTTT.

V usage is TRBV5-1 and J usage is TRBJ2-2, with a tentative D call TRBD1 (6 bases). Per the germline V gene, CDR1 is SGHRS and CDR2 is YFSETQ. Trimming left V 4 bases short and J 8 bases short, with 15 bases between. There are 14 residues in the CDR3. CDR3 coding DNA: TGCGCCAGCAGCACCGGACAGAATTTAGGGGAGCTGTTTTTT. This codes for CASSTGQNLGELFF.

The chain links TRBV11-3 to TRBJ2-1; TRBD2 matches at 7 bases. Germline-derived CDR1 and CDR2 are SGHNT and YENEEA. V dropped 5 bases and J dropped 2; count of bases not matched to a gene: 9. This CDR3 has 16 amino acids. The CDR3 spells CASSPRGAGAYNEQFF. CDR3 DNA sequence: TGTGCCAGCAGCCCCCGGGGTGCGGGAGCCTACAATGAGCAGTTCTTC.

The chain combines TRBV11-3 with TRBJ2-3, with D maybe TRBD1 (5 bases). V was trimmed by 1 base and J by 2 bases, leaving 10 bases between them. Germline CDR1 is SGHNT and CDR2 is YENEEA. The CDR3 is 15 residues long. The CDR3 reads CASSLVPRVTDTQYF. The CDR3 DNA follows: TGTGCCAGCAGCTTAGTTCCCAGGGTCACAGATACGCAGTATTTT.

CDR3 DNA: TGTGCCAGCAGTTTATGGGAGACAGGCCTCAATCAGCCCCAGCATTTT. Translating gives CASSLWETGLNQPQHF. This chain uses TRBV28 with TRBJ1-5, with D possibly TRBD1 on 6 matching bases. V was trimmed by 0 bases and J by 3 bases, leaving 12 bases between them. This CDR3 contains 16 residues. Germline-derived CDR1 and CDR2 are MDHEN and SYDVKM.

The chain recombines TRBV13 with TRBJ1-4, with D perhaps matching TRBD1 (6 bases). The CDR3 is made up of 14 amino acids. Trimming left V 5 bases short and J 6 bases short, with 13 bases between. Germline V gene lookup returns CDR1 PRHDT and CDR2 FYEKMQ (reference sequence). The CDR3 reads CASSLQGLDEKLFF. Written as DNA, the CDR3 is TGTGCCAGCAGCCTACAGGGTCTGGATGAAAAACTGTTTTTT.

The V call is TRBV9, the J call TRBJ1-6, with D uncertain. V gave up 0 bases and J gave up 6 bases, with 10 bases separating them. This CDR3 spans 15 amino acids. Germline CDR1 and CDR2: SGDLS and YYNGEE. The CDR3 sequence is CASSVDGQFNSPLHF. The CDR3, as DNA: TGTGCCAGCAGCGTAGATGGGCAGTTTAATTCACCCCTCCACTTT. The full variable domain, with the rest looked up from reference TRBV9 and TRBJ1-6, is DSGVTQTPKHLITATGQRVTLRCSPRSGDLSVYWYQQSLDQGLQFLIQYYNGEERAKGNILERFSAQQFPDLHSELNLSSLELGDSALYFCASSVDGQFNSPLHFGNGTRLTVT.

The chain joins TRBV4-1 to TRBJ1-2; weak D call: TRBD1 (5 bases). CDR3 size: 13 residues. The germline CDR1 and CDR2 sequences are MGHRA and YSYEKL. Trimming removed 3 bases at V and 4 bases at J, with 9 bases between. The CDR3 sequence: CASSHLDSYGYTF. CDR3 nucleotide sequence: TGCGCCAGCAGCCACCTCGACAGCTATGGCTACACCTTC.